This T cell receptor beta chain was sequenced for a study of cytomegalovirus exposure and HLA in healthy donors. Study-level results: Confirmation in vitro established that three CMV-associated chains were specific for CMV antigens. Several of the most significant clusters appeared linked to common viral pathogens, based on a later analysis.

This PCR relied on a set of 60 Vbeta primers and 13 Jbeta primers. TCRdb's table, derived via immunoSEQ multiplex PCR, lists solely in-frame clones and lacks some. Here the sample spans 110,000 to 150,000 clones, roughly 80% being singletons. About this clone itself: Its matching antigen is unknown.

The CDR3 spans 16 residues. Germline values: CDR1 MNHNS, CDR2 SASEGT. The V and J ends lost 2 bases and 1 base respectively, with 12 bases between them. The chain is built from TRBV6-1 and TRBJ1-3, with D possibly TRBD1 on 5 matching bases. Specimen: PBMCs. This clonotype originated in a female donor in good health and CMV-seronegative. The chain's CDR3 is CASSETLGGSGNTIYF. The CDR3 region has the DNA TGTGCCAGCAGTGAAACCTTGGGGGGATCTGGAAACACCATATATTTT.